These T cell receptor beta chains were read from a single sample in a study of technical replicates of blood from several donors. This table comes from immunoSEQ multiplex PCR, and its TCRdb copy is limited to in-frame clones, with some not included. The sample shows fewer than 65,000 clones, around 87% of them seen only once. The sample was PBMCs. The receptors originated from a human donor in good health. Some clones in this sample may be carry-over from other donors' samples. CDR3s include the opening cysteine and the closing phenylalanine or tryptophan. The D gene is left open where the match is weak. Only some rows state a clone size, as once, few, many or a class for expanded clones.

CASSAYRATNEKLFF | TGTGCCAGCAGCGCATACAGGGCTACTAATGAAAAACTGTTTTTT | TRBJ1-4 | TRBV2 | NA | NA
CASRSERGEQFF | TGTGCCAGCAGATCAGAAAGGGGGGAGCAGTTCTTC | TRBJ2-1 | TRBV5-4 | NA | NA
CASSFPLAGTGELFF | TGTGCCAGCAGCTTCCCTCTAGCGGGTACCGGGGAGCTGTTTTTT | TRBJ2-2 | TRBV11-2 | TRBD2 | NA
CASSVTSGSLSYNEQFF | TGTGCCAGCAGCGTCACTAGCGGGAGCCTATCCTACAATGAGCAGTTCTTC | TRBJ2-1 | TRBV13 | TRBD2 | NA
CAIPGQGARRELFF | TGTGCCATTCCGGGACAGGGGGCTCGTCGGGAGCTGTTTTTT | TRBJ2-2 | TRBV7-9 | TRBD1 | NA
CASSPRLAGGRNEQFF | TGTGCCAGCAGCCCCCGACTAGCGGGGGGCAGAAATGAGCAGTTCTTC | TRBJ2-1 | TRBV7-2 | TRBD2 | NA
CASSRSGIEDEQYF | TGTGCCAGCAGCCGTTCCGGGATCGAGGACGAGCAGTACTTC | TRBJ2-7 | TRBV7-3 | NA | NA
CASSPTDGWAGAGRLREAFF | TGTGCCAGCAGCCCTACCGATGGATGGGCAGGGGCCGGCCGACTTCGGGAAGCTTTCTTT | TRBJ1-1 | TRBV7-6 | NA | NA
CASSQDRGNSVGYTF | TGCGCCAGCAGCCAAGATCGGGGGAATTCGGTAGGCTACACCTTC | TRBJ1-2 | TRBV4-3 | NA | NA
CASSYDSSNQPQHF | TGTGCCAGCAGTTACGACAGTTCCAATCAGCCCCAGCATTTT | TRBJ1-5 | TRBV6-6 | NA | NA
CASSLPGGRNEQFF | TGTGCCAGCAGTTTGCCAGGGGGTCGTAATGAGCAGTTCTTC | TRBJ2-1 | TRBV27 | TRBD1 | NA
CASATGPYGYTF | TGTGCCAGCGCGACAGGCCCCTATGGCTACACCTTC | TRBJ1-2 | TRBV2 | NA | NA
CASSHRRGGLYTQYF | TGTGCCAGCAGCCACCGACGGGGGGGCCTTTATACGCAGTATTTT | TRBJ2-3 | TRBV5-4 | TRBD2 | NA
CASSAGVSGYTF | TGTGCCAGCAGTGCAGGGGTTAGTGGCTACACCTTC | TRBJ1-2 | TRBV6-5 | NA | few
CASSSLRTSGRGNEQFF | TGTGCCAGCAGCTCCCTTAGGACTAGCGGGAGAGGGAATGAGCAGTTCTTC | TRBJ2-1 | TRBV11-2 | TRBD2 | NA
CASSLGTGPSYGYTF | TGCGCCAGCAGCTTGGGAACAGGGCCTAGCTATGGCTACACCTTC | TRBJ1-2 | TRBV5-1 | NA | NA
CASSTRSGANVLTF | TGTGCCAGTAGTACTCGGTCTGGGGCCAACGTCCTGACTTTC | TRBJ2-6 | TRBV19 | NA | few
CASSANRDNYYGYTF | TGTGCCAGCTCAGCGAACCGGGACAACTACTATGGCTACACCTTC | TRBJ1-2 | TRBV18 | NA | NA
CASSLAYRTDTQYF | TGTGCCAGCAGCCTAGCTTACCGCACAGATACGCAGTATTTT | TRBJ2-3 | TRBV7-3 | NA | NA
CASSPAGYSSDTQYF | TGTGCCAGCAGTCCAGCGGGGTATTCGAGTGATACGCAGTATTTT | TRBJ2-3 | TRBV27 | TRBD2 | NA
CAWSVGGTHNSPLHF | TGTGCCTGGAGTGTGGGGGGGACCCATAATTCACCCCTCCACTTT | TRBJ1-6 | TRBV30 | NA | NA
CASSLDGATRPWGEQFF | TGTGCCAGCAGCTTAGATGGTGCGACTAGACCCTGGGGTGAGCAGTTCTTC | TRBJ2-1 | TRBV11-2 | NA | once
CASRSGGGTDTQYF | TGTGCCAGCAGGTCTGGGGGGGGCACAGATACGCAGTATTTT | TRBJ2-3 | TRBV7-2 | TRBD2 | NA
CASRDSGGFGELFF | TGTGCCAGCAGAGATAGCGGGGGATTCGGGGAGCTGTTTTTT | TRBJ2-2 | TRBV7-2 | TRBD2 | once
CASSQSGGAWAGELFF | TGCGCCAGCAGCCAGAGCGGGGGGGCATGGGCCGGGGAGCTGTTTTTT | TRBJ2-2 | TRBV4-1 | TRBD2 | NA
CASSYREVIGTEAFF | TGTGCCAGCTCCTACCGGGAGGTTATTGGCACTGAAGCTTTCTTT | TRBJ1-1 | TRBV18 | NA | few
CASNLAGGYEQYF | TGTGCCAGTAACCTAGCGGGGGGATACGAGCAGTACTTC | TRBJ2-7 | TRBV19 | TRBD2 | NA
CAWSVPGAGELFF | TGTGCCTGGAGTGTACCGGGAGCCGGGGAGCTGTTTTTT | TRBJ2-2 | TRBV30 | NA | few
CASSLAPLGTTGNEQFF | TGTGCCAGCAGCTTAGCCCCCCTCGGGACTACCGGGAATGAGCAGTTCTTC | TRBJ2-1 | TRBV7-9 | TRBD2 | NA
CASSTNRGDSGNTIYF | TGCGCCAGCAGCACAAACAGGGGAGACTCTGGAAACACCATATATTTT | TRBJ1-3 | TRBV5-1 | TRBD1 | NA
CAIRGDNLNTEAFF | TGTGCCATCAGGGGGGACAACTTGAACACTGAAGCTTTCTTT | TRBJ1-1 | TRBV10-3 | NA | once
CASSLVAGGFYEQYF | TGTGCCAGCAGTCTTGTAGCGGGGGGATTTTACGAGCAGTACTTC | TRBJ2-7 | TRBV27 | TRBD2 | NA
CASSLEQGSHEQYF | TGCGCCAGCAGCTTGGAACAGGGTTCCCACGAGCAGTACTTC | TRBJ2-7 | TRBV5-1 | NA | NA
CAWSVTGSTEAFF | TGTGCCTGGAGTGTAACCGGTTCAACTGAAGCTTTCTTT | TRBJ1-1 | TRBV30 | NA | NA
CASSSRGPEREGTYEQYF | TGTGCCAGCAGCTCAAGAGGACCAGAGCGGGAGGGTACCTACGAGCAGTACTTC | TRBJ2-7 | TRBV7-9 | TRBD2 | NA
CASSLGGEGGEKLFF | TGTGCCAGCAGCTTAGGGGGGGAGGGCGGTGAAAAACTGTTTTTT | TRBJ1-4 | TRBV7-2 | NA | once
CASSTRDGTEAFF | TGTGCCAGCAGCACGAGGGATGGCACTGAAGCTTTCTTT | TRBJ1-1 | TRBV7-8 | NA | NA
CASSLAGTSGRLSTDTQYF | TGTGCCAGCAGCTTAGCCGGGACTAGCGGGAGGTTGAGCACAGATACGCAGTATTTT | TRBJ2-3 | TRBV7-9 | TRBD2 | NA
CASTYAGQGTDTQYF | TGTGCCAGCACGTATGCCGGACAGGGAACAGATACGCAGTATTTT | TRBJ2-3 | TRBV21-1 | NA | NA
CASSFREGSNTEAFF | TGTGCCAGCAGCTTTCGAGAGGGATCGAACACTGAAGCTTTCTTT | TRBJ1-1 | TRBV5-5 | NA | NA
CASSWGGTEAFF | TGTGCCAGCAGTTGGGGGGGCACTGAAGCTTTCTTT | TRBJ1-1 | TRBV6-6 | NA | NA
CASSSGQGGRKGEQYF | TGCGCCAGCAGCTCAGGACAGGGGGGGAGAAAGGGCGAGCAGTACTTC | TRBJ2-7 | TRBV5-1 | TRBD1 | once
CASSPLQGVGNTIYF | TGTGCCAGCTCACCGCTGCAGGGGGTTGGAAACACCATATATTTT | TRBJ1-3 | TRBV18 | TRBD1 | NA
CASSQGELAGTDTQYF | TGCGCCAGCAGCCAAGGGGAACTAGCGGGCACAGATACGCAGTATTTT | TRBJ2-3 | TRBV4-3 | TRBD2 | NA
CASSLEDGGAPGELFF | TGTGCCAGCAGCTTAGAGGACGGGGGGGCCCCCGGGGAGCTGTTTTTT | TRBJ2-2 | TRBV7-3 | TRBD2 | NA
CASSLSLGTQYF | TGTGCCAGCAGCCTTAGCTTAGGGACCCAGTACTTC | TRBJ2-5 | TRBV7-2 | NA | NA
CASGGLGDNEQFF | TGTGCCAGTGGGGGACTAGGGGATAATGAGCAGTTCTTC | TRBJ2-1 | TRBV19 | TRBD2 | NA
CASSVSGTTGELFF | TGTGCCAGCAGCGTAAGCGGGACCACCGGGGAGCTGTTTTTT | TRBJ2-2 | TRBV6-4 | TRBD2 | NA
CASSLAEEGTQYF | TGTGCCAGCAGCTTAGCGGAGGAAGGGACCCAGTACTTC | TRBJ2-5 | TRBV7-8 | NA | NA
CASSLYTDTQYF | TGTGCCAGCAGCCTCTACACAGATACGCAGTATTTT | TRBJ2-3 | TRBV7-6 | NA | NA
CASSAPGTGVTEAFF | TGTGCCAGCAGTGCCCCCGGGACAGGGGTTACTGAAGCTTTCTTT | TRBJ1-1 | TRBV25-1 | TRBD1 | NA
CASSRQDEQFF | TGTGCCAGCAGCCGCCAGGATGAGCAGTTCTTC | TRBJ2-1 | TRBV11-2 | NA | once
CASSMGSNSNQPQHF | TGTGCCAGTAGTATGGGTAGCAATAGCAATCAGCCCCAGCATTTT | TRBJ1-5 | TRBV19 | NA | NA